Reported below is one T cell receptor (beta chain). Its target is not known. This specimen comes from a study of long-term antiretroviral therapy in people with HIV. About the study: Sampling started about a decade before the 2015 immediate-ART recommendation. General observations from the study: Repertoires looked antigen-experienced, with only a slight naive shift after ART. The clones with expansion before ART were dominant in the repertoire at all time points. Diversity rose after ART but stayed below transplant donor controls.

This CDR3 spans 16 amino acids. The V and J ends lost 0 bases and 6 bases respectively, with 17 bases between them. The V gene's germline CDR1 is SGHNT and CDR2 YYREEE (reference sequence). With survey level as its setting, the immunoSEQ assay was v3.0. Profiled with immunoSEQ multiplex PCR; TCRdb holds only in-frame clones, not every one. In the table there are tens of thousands of clones, about 86% of which are singletons. V usage is TRBV5-4 and J usage is TRBJ2-3, with D perhaps matching TRBD2 (7 bases). The specimen was unsorted PBMCs, collected more than 4.4 years after starting antiretroviral therapy. The sequence came from a man aged 30-40 years with HIV. CDR3 DNA: TGTGCCAGCAGCTTGGTGGGGGGGGGCGATCTGGATACGCAGTATTTT. Amino acids: CASSLVGGGDLDTQYF.